These 26 T cell receptor beta chains were sequenced from one sample in a study of T cells in Graves' hyperthyroidism and ophthalmopathy. Researchers took RNA transcripts and amplified the TCR beta CDR3 regions from them. Researchers ran a first-round RT-PCR on the TCR CDR3 using the HTBI primer set. TCRdb independently ran MiXCR on the multiplex PCR reads; one entry per CDR3 protein. The sample includes 300,000 to 450,000 distinct CDR3 sequences, roughly 13% of them seen just once. The sequenced material came from blood. These receptors all stem from a woman aged 60-75 years with Graves' hyperthyroidism.

This clonotype was found many times. The chain employs TRBV3-1 and TRBJ2-1; D not certain. Trimming removed 3 bases from V and 6 bases from J, with 9 bases in between. There are 13 residues in the CDR3. CDR1 is LGHDT, CDR2 YNNKEL, per germline (reference sequence). The CDR3 reads CASSHPITNEQFF. The CDR3 bases are TGTGCCAGCAGCCATCCTATAACCAATGAGCAGTTCTTC.

This clonotype appeared many times. The chain employs TRBV20-1 and TRBJ2-5, with 13 bases identical to TRBD2. V shed 0 bases and J 5 bases; nucleotides not matched to a gene: 9. CDR3 length equals 17 residues. Per germline, CDR1 DFQATT and CDR2 SNEGSKA (reference sequence). The CDR3: CSARDPRTSGSGETQYF. CDR3 in DNA: TGCAGTGCTAGAGACCCTCGGACTAGCGGGAGTGGTGAGACCCAGTACTTC.

This clonotype has ten or more counts. The chain couples TRBV10-3 to TRBJ2-5; unclear D gene. CDR1 is ENHRY, CDR2 SYGVKD, per germline. Trimming took 10 bases from V and 4 from J, leaving 25 bases between them. CDR3 size: 16 residues. The CDR3 is CATSVGWSLTPETQYF. For the CDR3, the DNA is TGTGCCACCTCAGTGGGTTGGAGTTTAACACCAGAGACCCAGTACTTC.

The chain combines TRBV7-2 with TRBJ2-5; 9 bases are shared with TRBD2. Per the germline V gene, CDR1 is SGHTA and CDR2 is FQGNSA. This CDR3 has 14 residues. Trimming cost V 5 bases and J 12 bases; bases outside gene matches: 13. For the CDR3, the DNA is TGTGCCAGCAGCCCAAGCCTTAGCGGGAGTCGTGAGTACTTC. Translated: CASSPSLSGSREYF.

This clonotype appeared many times. The V and J genes are TRBV5-6 and TRBJ2-7; D tentatively reads TRBD1 or TRBD2 (5 bases each). Trimming shortened V by 5 bases and J by 0 bases, and 18 bases separated the two germline ends. The CDR3 is 16 amino acids. Germline V CDR1 and CDR2: SGHDT, YYEEEE. CDR3 nucleotides: TGTGCCAGCAGTCAGGGACCGCAACGAAGCTCCTACGAGCAGTACTTC. This translates into CASSQGPQRSSYEQYF.

In its sample, this clonotype was seen many times. The J gene is TRBJ1-1, the V gene TRBV5-6, with TRBD1 as a possible D gene (5 bases). The CDR3 is made up of 15 amino acids. Germline-derived CDR1 and CDR2 are SGHDT and YYEEEE. V gave up 3 bases and J gave up 5 bases, with 17 bases separating them. The CDR3 reads CASSSGGFGGTEAFF. The DNA of the CDR3 is TGTGCCAGCAGCTCAGGAGGCTTTGGGGGGACTGAAGCTTTCTTT.

The chain recombines TRBV7-9 with TRBJ1-6; tentative D call: TRBD1 (5 bases). The CDR3 length is 19 residues. The ends were cut back, 4 bases at V and 6 bases at J, with 25 bases in the middle. Per the germline V gene, CDR1 is SEHNR and CDR2 is FQNEAQ (reference sequence). The CDR3 bases are TGTGCCAGCAGCTCCTACTTGGGGGTCCAACTCGGGAGTAATTCACCCCTCCACTTT. As protein: CASSSYLGVQLGSNSPLHF.

This clonotype was seen ten or more times. The chain joins TRBV28 to TRBJ2-1; 7 bases are a match to TRBD2. The germline CDR1 and CDR2 sequences are MDHEN and SYDVKM. After removal of 5 bases from V and 2 bases from J, the junction contained 9 bases not matched to a gene. This CDR3 spans 16 amino acids. CDR3 coding DNA: TGTGCCAGCAGTCCGACACCGGGACTAACCTACAATGAGCAGTTCTTC. Translated: CASSPTPGLTYNEQFF. The entire variable domain, with the rest obtained from reference TRBV28 and TRBJ2-1, is as follows: DVKVTQSSRYLVKRTGEKVFLECVQDMDHENMFWYRQDPGLGLRLIYFSYDVKMKEKGDIPEGYSVSREKKERFSLILESASTNQTSMYLCASSPTPGLTYNEQFFGPGTRLTVL.

In its sample, this clonotype was seen many times. The chain joins TRBV2 to TRBJ1-1; 8 bases are shared with TRBD1. Germline CDR1 and CDR2: SNHLY and FYNNEI. The CDR3 sequence is 14 residues long. After removal of 7 bases from V and 2 bases from J, the junction contained 6 bases not matched to a gene. CDR3 nucleotide sequence: TGTGCCAGCAAAAGACAGGGGACCAACACTGAAGCTTTCTTT. Translated: CASKRQGTNTEAFF. Looking up the rest from reference TRBV2 and TRBJ1-1 gives the full variable domain: EPEVTQTPSHQVTQMGQEVILRCVPISNHLYFYWYRQILGQKVEFLVSFYNNEISEKSEIFDDQFSVERPDGSNFTLKIRSTKLEDSAMYFCASKRQGTNTEAFFGQGTRLTVV.

This clonotype has a count of ten or more. J is TRBJ2-7 and V is TRBV20-1; 11 positions match TRBD1. Trimming removed 6 bases from V and 4 bases from J; junction bases left unmatched: 5. Germline V gene sequence: CDR1 DFQATT, CDR2 SNEGSKA (reference sequence). This CDR3 is 13 amino acids long. CDR3 nucleotides: TGCAGTGCCTCGGACAGGGGGCGGTACGAGCAGTACTTC. Residues: CSASDRGRYEQYF.

This clonotype has ten or more counts. The chain carries TRBV29-1 and TRBJ1-1, with 8 bases lining up with TRBD1. The CDR3 spans 14 residues. The germline V gene encodes CDR1 SQVTM and CDR2 ANQGSEA. The V gene end was trimmed by 4 bases and the J gene end by 3 bases; junction bases not matched to a gene: 7. In DNA form, the CDR3 reads TGCAGCGTTGGCCCAGGGGGCCGCGACACTGAAGCTTTCTTT. This encodes CSVGPGGRDTEAFF.

This clonotype was observed at least ten times. The chain combines TRBV20-1 with TRBJ2-7; 13 nucleotides line up with TRBD2. The CDR3 runs to 14 residues. V was clipped by 3 bases and J by 3 bases; unmatched bases: 2. Germline V lookup: CDR1 DFQATT, CDR2 SNEGSKA (reference sequence). CDR3 nucleotides: TGCAGTGCTAGTGGACTAGCGGGAGACTACGAGCAGTACTTC. Translated: CSASGLAGDYEQYF.

This clonotype has a handful of counts. V gene TRBV19 combines with J gene TRBJ1-1; a weak D match, TRBD1 (6 bases). Germline V lookup: CDR1 LNHDA, CDR2 SQIVND (reference sequence). Trimming took 4 bases from V and 5 from J, leaving 17 bases between them. The CDR3 consists of 15 residues. The DNA of the CDR3 is TGTGCCAGTAGTACCGGAGGGGGGATTGAGACTGAAGCTTTCTTT. Its translation is CASSTGGGIETEAFF.

V usage is TRBV19 and J usage is TRBJ2-5; 12 bases are shared with TRBD2. The germline gives CDR1 LNHDA, CDR2 SQIVND (reference sequence). This CDR3 has 17 residues. V trimming: 4 bases; J trimming: 4 bases; junction bases outside the gene matches: 10. CDR3 residues: CASSTLLTSGRGETQYF. The CDR3 DNA is TGTGCCAGTAGTACGCTACTGACTAGCGGGAGAGGAGAGACCCAGTACTTC.

The chain recombines TRBV19 with TRBJ2-2; D remains unclear. The CDR3 loop spans 14 amino acids. The germline V and J ends were trimmed by 8 bases and 2 bases, with 12 bases remaining between them. Germline-derived CDR1 and CDR2 are LNHDA and SQIVND (reference sequence). The CDR3 region has the DNA TGTGCCAGTGCCCTTTCGCCAAACACCGGGGAGCTGTTTTTT. Its protein is CASALSPNTGELFF.

This clonotype has a count of ten or more. The chain combines TRBV12-3 or TRBV12-4 with TRBJ1-5, with D maybe TRBD1 (5 bases). The CDR3 is 13 amino acids. Between the trimmed V and J ends, which lost 3 bases and 7 bases, there was a span of 10 bases. The CDR3 DNA reads as TGTGCCAGCAGTTTCCAACAGGAACAGCCCCAGCATTTT. It translates to CASSFQQEQPQHF.

This clonotype was found many times. The J gene is TRBJ1-1, the V gene TRBV20-1, with a possible D match to TRBD1 (6 bases). The V end lost 5 bases, the J end lost 3 bases, and 10 bases lay between the germline ends. Germline-derived CDR1 and CDR2 are DFQATT and SNEGSKA (reference sequence). The CDR3 consists of 12 residues. The CDR3 bases are TGCAGTGCTTTAGGGGGGGACACTGAAGCTTTCTTT. This translates into CSALGGDTEAFF.

This clonotype was found many times. V usage is TRBV2 and J usage is TRBJ1-6; no clear D. The CDR3 is 15 residues long. Germline values: CDR1 SNHLY, CDR2 FYNNEI. Trimming left V 8 bases short and J 0 bases short, with 11 bases between. CDR3 loop: CASLQSGSYNSPLHF. CDR3 in DNA: TGTGCCAGCTTGCAGAGCGGCTCCTATAATTCACCCCTCCACTTT.

This chain connects TRBV9 to TRBJ2-7; D remains unclear. V lost 0 bases to trimming and J lost 0 bases, with 10 bases between them. CDR3 length: 15 residues. Germline values: CDR1 SGDLS, CDR2 YYNGEE. CDR3 region: CASSVGSGPSYEQYF. The CDR3 DNA reads as TGTGCCAGCAGCGTAGGTTCGGGTCCCTCCTACGAGCAGTACTTC.

In its sample, this clonotype was seen many times. The gene calls are TRBV20-1 and TRBJ2-1; 12 bases align to TRBD2. The CDR3 is made up of 18 amino acids. Germline CDR1 and CDR2: DFQATT and SNEGSKA (reference sequence). With 1 base clipped from V and 0 bases from J, the junction kept 7 bases outside the gene matches. The CDR3 region is CSARGLAGGLSSYNEQFF. CDR3 nucleotides: TGCAGTGCTAGAGGGCTAGCGGGAGGGCTAAGCTCCTACAATGAGCAGTTCTTC.

This sequence joins TRBV4-2 and TRBJ2-2, with TRBD2 matching over 9 bases. V trimming: 1 base; J trimming: 5 bases; junction bases outside the gene matches: 5. The length of the CDR3 is 16 residues. In germline, CDR1 is LGHNA, CDR2 YNFKEQ. The CDR3 region has the DNA TGTGCCAGCAGCCAAGGGAGCGGGAGGAGGACCGGGGAGCTGTTTTTT. Translating gives CASSQGSGRRTGELFF.

This clonotype was seen ten or more times. The rearrangement joins TRBV12-3 or TRBV12-4 to TRBJ2-5; D is unclear. V was pared by 3 bases and J by 10 bases, with 12 bases between. The CDR3 totals 12 residues. DNA for the CDR3: TGTGCCAGCAGTTTTCAATCTGCAGTCCAGTACTTC. It yields the protein CASSFQSAVQYF.

This clonotype has a count of ten or more. The V call is TRBV6-2 or TRBV6-3, the J call TRBJ1-2; TRBD1 agrees at 7 bases. With 6 bases clipped from V and 0 bases from J, the junction kept 10 bases outside the gene matches. Germline V gene lookup returns CDR1 MNHEY and CDR2 SVGEGT. CDR3 length: 16 amino acids. The CDR3 loop reads CASRTGTVLANYGYTF. CDR3 DNA sequence: TGTGCCAGCAGGACCGGGACAGTCCTGGCTAACTATGGCTACACCTTC.

In the case of this clonotype: A read error may be the cause here, since a much bigger clone is one base away. The genes are TRBV7-2 and TRBJ2-1; D gene unclear. Matching the DNA end better, TRBJ2-7 makes the J call doubtful. The CDR3 spans 12 residues. Per germline, CDR1 SGHTA and CDR2 FQGNSA. The CDR3 loop reads CASSPQINEQYF. DNA of the CDR3: TGTGCCAGCAGCCCCCAAATCAATGAGCAGTACTTC.

This clonotype was counted at least ten times. The V and J genes are TRBV13 and TRBJ2-2; tentatively, D is TRBD1 (5 bases). CDR3 size: 15 residues. The germline V gene has CDR1 PRHDT and CDR2 FYEKMQ (reference sequence). The V end was cut by 3 bases, the J end by 6 bases, with 14 bases between. The CDR3, as DNA: TGTGCCAGCAGCTTTGCAGGCAGGGTTGCCGGGGAGCTGTTTTTT. Protein sequence: CASSFAGRVAGELFF.

This clonotype was observed at least ten times. The genes are TRBV20-1 and TRBJ2-1, with no clear D. V was clipped by 3 bases and J by 3 bases, with 9 bases between them. This CDR3 contains 13 residues. Looked up from germline, CDR1 is DFQATT and CDR2 is SNEGSKA (reference sequence). CDR3 in amino acids: CSASSPNYNEQFF. The CDR3 DNA sequence: TGCAGTGCTAGTTCTCCGAACTACAATGAGCAGTTCTTC.